This TCR beta chain emerged from a study of blood T cell repertoires in COVID-19. Study information: Some COVID-19 samples were acute and others convalescent; all came from the United States, Italy and Spain. PBMCs, B-cell-depleted T cells, or T cells were the source of the cDNA or gDNA that made up the material.

The CDR3 is made up of 14 amino acids. Trimming at V came to 4 bases and at J to 3 bases, leaving 6 bases not matched to a gene. Germline CDR1 SGDLS, CDR2 YYNGEE. Under the authors' procedure: Amplifying reference gene primers gave estimates of nucleated cell counts. Only in-frame clones appear in the TCRdb table, and some are missing; sequencing was by immunoSEQ multiplex PCR. From that table come the V and J calls and clone size; the DNA was used to work out D and trimming. The data show almost 80,000 clones, with around nine tenths seen just once and 0.77% held by the top ten. The gene calls are TRBV9 and TRBJ2-7, with 8 bases that match TRBD1. This sequence originates from an elderly woman with acute or convalescent COVID-19. The sequencing sample was made of peripheral blood. The CDR3 spells CASSTHRGDYEQYF. For the CDR3, the DNA is TGTGCCAGCAGCACTCACAGGGGGGACTACGAGCAGTACTTC.